A single sample is the source of the 7 T cell receptor beta chains below, sequenced in a study of neoadjuvant anti-PD-1 for oral cavity cancer. Method: immunoSEQ multiplex PCR; TCRdb's copy keeps in-frame clones and lacks some. The repertoire includes some 15,000 clones, about 67% of them detected once, and about 2.4% sits in the top ten. The sample in question was PBMCs, obtained before nivolumab (anti-PD-1) treatment. The receptors here all came from a person aged 35 to 85 with oral cavity squamous cell carcinoma.

V and J are TRBV4-1 and TRBJ2-7, with D unresolved. CDR1 and CDR2 from the germline V gene are MGHRA and YSYEKL. This CDR3 spans 14 amino acids. Trimming shortened V by 1 base and J by 5 bases, and 12 bases separated the two germline ends. This CDR3 reads CASSQGLSDDEQYF. The CDR3 coding sequence is TGCGCCAGCAGCCAAGGACTCTCTGATGACGAGCAGTACTTC.

V gene TRBV9 combines with J gene TRBJ1-4; a weak D match, TRBD1 (5 bases). With 1 base removed from V and 6 bases from J, the gap between germline ends came to 7 bases. Germline CDR1 and CDR2: SGDLS and YYNGEE. The CDR3 runs to 13 residues. CDR3 in DNA: TGTGCCAGCAGCGTAACGGGGGATGAAAAACTGTTTTTT. It codes for CASSVTGDEKLFF.

This CDR3 reads CASSTSGNTYEQYF. In DNA, the CDR3 is TGTGCCAGTAGCACTAGCGGGAACACCTACGAGCAGTACTTC. V is TRBV19 and J is TRBJ2-7; 10 nucleotides align to TRBD2. V was clipped by 6 bases and J by 2 bases; unmatched bases: 4. The CDR3 loop spans 14 amino acids. Germline assignment: CDR1 LNHDA and CDR2 SQIVND (reference sequence).

This clone has just a few counts. The chain carries TRBV19 and TRBJ1-5; perhaps TRBD1 as D (5 bases). The V end lost 6 bases, the J end lost 4 bases, and 7 bases lay between the germline ends. The CDR3 has 12 residues. Germline lookup yields CDR1 LNHDA and CDR2 SQIVND (reference sequence). The CDR3 nucleotides are TGTGCCAGTAGGCAGGGAAATCAGCCCCAGCATTTT. As protein: CASRQGNQPQHF.

The chain recombines TRBV5-4 with TRBJ2-3; D is perhaps TRBD2 (6 bases). This CDR3 is 15 amino acids long. The V end lost 0 bases, the J end lost 0 bases, and 8 bases lay between the germline ends. The V gene's germline CDR1 is SGHNT and CDR2 YYREEE (reference sequence). CDR3 DNA: TGTGCCAGCAGCTTGGATAGCGGAAGCACAGATACGCAGTATTTT. Protein product: CASSLDSGSTDTQYF.

The chain links TRBV6-5 to TRBJ1-1, with D hard to call. CDR1 and CDR2 (germline): MNHEY, SVGAGI. CDR3 length: 14 amino acids. V lost 8 bases and J lost 0, with 13 bases in between. Here the CDR3 reads CASGEGYLNTEAFF. The CDR3 region has the DNA TGTGCCAGCGGTGAAGGATACCTGAACACTGAAGCTTTCTTT.

The chain couples TRBV27 to TRBJ1-3, with unresolved D. V was cut by 7 bases and J by 0 bases, with 7 bases left in between. The CDR3 is 13 amino acids. CDR1 and CDR2 (germline): MNHEY, SMNVEV (reference sequence). The CDR3 coding sequence is TGTGCCAGCATTTCCGACTCTGGAAACACCATATATTTT. It yields the protein CASISDSGNTIYF.